This T cell receptor (beta chain) was found in a study of somatic mutations in cytotoxic T cells in rheumatoid arthritis. Broader study findings: Rheumatoid arthritis patients showed CD8+ clonality increasing with age, unlike healthy controls. There were about an eighth of the 65 patients in whom the largest CD8+ clone exceeded 20% of CD8+ cells.

Assay: immunoSEQ multiplex PCR; the TCRdb copy retains only in-frame clones and omits some. The repertoire holds 16,000 or so clones, with roughly 79% as singletons. A remark on this clone: No antigen is known for it.

CDR3 length equals 17 residues. V lost 3 bases and J lost 4; bases outside the gene matches: 10. Germline CDR1 reads MDHEN; CDR2 reads SYDVKM. The chain has TRBV28 and TRBJ2-3, with 10 bases that match TRBD2. Sequencing used CD8+ T cells sorted from blood. The origin of this receptor is an adult with rheumatoid arthritis. This CDR3 reads CASSFLTSGSDPDTQYF. Here the CDR3 DNA reads TGTGCCAGCAGTTTCCTGACTAGCGGGTCGGACCCAGATACGCAGTATTTT. The whole variable domain, remainder taken from reference TRBV28 and TRBJ2-3, is DVKVTQSSRYLVKRTGEKVFLECVQDMDHENMFWYRQDPGLGLRLIYFSYDVKMKEKGDIPEGYSVSREKKERFSLILESASTNQTSMYLCASSFLTSGSDPDTQYFGPGTRLTVL.